This T cell receptor beta chain is from a study of blood T cells in healthy people across ages. The J segment lost 2 bases and the V segment lost 1 base, leaving 4 bases of the junction unmatched. This CDR3 region has 15 residues. The germline CDR1 and CDR2 sequences are SQVTM and ANQGSEA. This clonotype has at least ten counts. Its antigen is still unknown. Donors ranged from roughly 6 to 90 years old and were healthy Caucasians in Russia. It was with a sample-barcoded 5' primer and a J-beta primer mix that a second PCR of roughly 7 to 12 cycles was run. Every sample gave at least 3 million paired-end reads containing CDR3. TCRdb redid the calling of the 5' RACE reads with MiXCR, one entry per CDR3 protein. The sample has about 1.6 million distinct CDR3 sequences; about 32% are singletons. Whole-study results and caveats: Long-lived and aged donors differed, with more naive CD4+ cells and higher diversity in the long-lived. Significant beta diversity loss was already apparent by age approximately 40, declining roughly linearly.

The gene calls are TRBV29-1 and TRBJ2-7; 11 bases are shared with TRBD1. This TCR derives from a woman under 40 in good health. Sequences were obtained from blood. The chain's CDR3 is CSVEAQGQGAYEQYF. DNA of the CDR3: TGCAGCGTTGAAGCTCAGGGACAGGGGGCCTACGAGCAGTACTTC.